Given below is one T cell receptor beta chain in context. The source of the sample is a study of cytomegalovirus exposure and HLA in healthy donors. The CDR3 is 15 residues long. CDR1 and CDR2 from the germline V gene are MNHEY and SMNVEV (reference sequence). The V end lost 5 bases, the J end lost 3 bases, and 16 bases lay between the germline ends. PCR amplification relied on 60 Vbeta primers (plus 13 Jbeta primers). Measured with immunoSEQ multiplex PCR; TCRdb has only the in-frame clones, and not every one. This table has about 150,000 clones, 75% to 80% appearing once. V gene TRBV27 combines with J gene TRBJ1-1; the D gene is possibly TRBD1 (6 bases). Source material: PBMCs. This receptor was obtained from a male donor in good health and CMV-seronegative. CDR3 sequence (DNA): TGTGCCAGCAGTGTAAAGCAGGGGCCGTACACTGAAGCTTTCTTT. Its translation is CASSVKQGPYTEAFF.